Following are 11 T cell receptor beta chains from one sample sequenced in a study of T cells in Graves' hyperthyroidism and ophthalmopathy. Amplification yielded TCR beta CDR3 regions, with RNA transcripts as the source. In the first-round RT-PCR of the TCR CDR3, the HTBI primer set was used. TCRdb called the multiplex PCR reads again in MiXCR, with one record for every CDR3 protein. The table records about 380,000 distinct CDR3 sequences, 14% of them present only once. The specimen was blood. These receptors all come from a woman in her sixties or seventies with Graves' hyperthyroidism.

This clonotype occurred many times. This rearrangement joins TRBV11-2 to TRBJ2-7; 13 nucleotides line up with TRBD2. J lost 6 bases, V lost 4 bases, and 9 bases had no gene match. The CDR3 sequence is 16 residues long. Germline V gene lookup returns CDR1 SGHAT and CDR2 FQNNGV. This CDR3 reads CASSYIGLAGVSEQYF. The CDR3, as DNA: TGTGCCAGCAGCTACATCGGACTAGCGGGAGTCAGCGAGCAGTACTTC.

There are many counts of this clonotype. The chain has TRBV30 and TRBJ2-1, with 16 bases that match TRBD2. The CDR3 spans 14 residues. With V trimmed by 3 bases and J by 13 bases, 6 bases remained unmatched. CDR1 and CDR2 (germline): GTSNPN, SVGIG (reference sequence). CDR3 loop: CAWSPGTSGRVQFF. The CDR3 DNA reads TGTGCCTGGAGCCCCGGGACTAGCGGGAGGGTTCAGTTCTTC.

This clonotype was found many times. The rearrangement uses TRBV27 and TRBJ2-5; 7 bases fit TRBD1. The CDR3 is made up of 14 amino acids. Germline lookup yields CDR1 MNHEY and CDR2 SMNVEV (reference sequence). V trimming: 7 bases; J trimming: 1 base; junction bases outside the gene matches: 6. In DNA, the CDR3 is TGTGCCAGCAACCCGACAGGGTCCCAAGAGACCCAGTACTTC. It encodes CASNPTGSQETQYF.

This chain uses TRBV7-3 with TRBJ1-1; the match to TRBD1 covers 7 bases. Germline CDR1 SGHTA, CDR2 FQGTGA. CDR3 length equals 12 residues. With V trimmed by 5 bases and J by 8 bases, 5 bases remained unmatched. The CDR3 DNA sequence: TGTGCCAGCAGCACCCAGACAGGGGAAGCTTTCTTT. It is translated as CASSTQTGEAFF.

At least ten counts were recorded for this clonotype. The genes are TRBV12-3 or TRBV12-4 and TRBJ1-1, with 10 positions matching TRBD1. This CDR3 spans 15 amino acids. The V segment lost 6 bases and the J segment 5 bases; nucleotides outside the gene matches: 9. The CDR3 reads CASRSQTGGETEAFF. The CDR3 DNA is TGTGCCAGCAGGTCCCAGACAGGGGGCGAAACTGAAGCTTTCTTT.

This clonotype came up many times. The chain joins TRBV3-1 to TRBJ2-5, with no clear D. Trimming removed 1 base at V and 3 bases at J, with 9 bases between. The CDR3 has 14 residues. Germline lookup yields CDR1 LGHDT and CDR2 YNNKEL (reference sequence). The CDR3 is CASSQGRVEETQYF. CDR3 nucleotides: TGTGCCAGCAGCCAAGGAAGGGTGGAAGAGACCCAGTACTTC.

This clonotype was detected ten times or more. The rearrangement uses TRBV28 and TRBJ1-2; 9 nucleotides line up with TRBD1. CDR1 and CDR2 from the germline V gene are MDHEN and SYDVKM. The J segment lost 8 bases and the V segment lost 2 bases, leaving 12 bases of the junction unmatched. The CDR3 totals 16 residues. The CDR3 sequence: CASSLGQRGQGEGYTF. In DNA form, the CDR3 reads TGTGCCAGCAGTTTAGGACAGAGGGGACAGGGTGAAGGCTACACCTTC.

This clonotype occurred many times. CDR3 nucleotides: TGTGCCAGCAGTAGGCGCGCCGCCGATACGCAGTATTTT. Translated, it gives CASSRRAADTQYF. This chain joins TRBV12-3 or TRBV12-4 and TRBJ2-3; no clear D. The CDR3 runs to 13 residues. V was shortened by 5 bases and J by 6 bases, with 12 bases between the two germline ends.

This clonotype has ten or more counts. The V and J genes are TRBV5-4 and TRBJ1-3, with 7 bases fitting TRBD1. The CDR3 contains 14 residues. V was pared by 4 bases and J by 7 bases, with 8 bases of the junction left unmatched. Per the germline V gene, CDR1 is SGHNT and CDR2 is YYREEE (reference sequence). The CDR3: CASSPRTGGNTIYF. The CDR3 nucleotides are TGTGCCAGCAGCCCGAGGACAGGTGGGAACACCATATATTTT.

This sequence joins TRBV7-9 and TRBJ2-1, with a tentative D call TRBD2 (6 bases). Germline CDR1 SEHNR, CDR2 FQNEAQ (reference sequence). V shed 9 bases and J shed 4 bases, with 10 bases lying between them. The CDR3 contains 12 residues. CDR3 DNA: TGTGCCAGTGGTCGGGAGTACAATGAGCAGTTCTTC. Translating gives CASGREYNEQFF.

This chain links TRBV7-9 with TRBJ1-1, with no clear D. This CDR3 has 14 amino acids. The germline V gene encodes CDR1 SEHNR and CDR2 FQNEAQ (reference sequence). The V and J ends lost 1 base and 5 bases respectively, with 11 bases between them. In DNA form, the CDR3 reads TGTGCCAGCAGCTTAGAATGGGAAAGAACTGAAGCTTTCTTT. Its protein is CASSLEWERTEAFF.